These T cell receptor beta chains were read from a single sample in a study of sequential checkpoint blockade in melanoma. The protocol was immunoSEQ multiplex PCR, while the TCRdb copy is restricted to in-frame clones and leaves out a portion. The sample has more than 25,000 clones; about 89% are singletons. Sequences were derived from CD8+ T cells sorted from blood (inferred from file names), sampled from a patient given nivolumab and ipilimumab in sequence. The receptors come from a human donor with melanoma. CDR3s include the opening cysteine and the closing phenylalanine or tryptophan. D genes are given only for firm matches. For some rows the clone size is stated as once, few or many, or as a class when expanded; others skip it.

clone_size,j_call,d_call,v_call,cdr3_nt,cdr3_aa
NA,TRBJ2-7,TRBD2,TRBV7-2,TGTGCCAGCAGCTTTAGCGGGCCCTCCTACGAGCAGTACTTC,CASSFSGPSYEQYF
NA,TRBJ1-1,NA,TRBV9,TGTGCCAGCAGCCCCCGCCGAGGGGAGGACACTGAAGCTTTCTTT,CASSPRRGEDTEAFF
once,TRBJ2-7,TRBD1,TRBV6-5,TGTGCCAGCAGACTGGGACAGGGCTACGAGCAGTACTTC,CASRLGQGYEQYF
NA,TRBJ1-5,NA,TRBV2,TGTGCCAGCAGTCCCTCCCCTCCGGGGAGGCAGCCCCAGCATTTT,CASSPSPPGRQPQHF
once,TRBJ1-2,TRBD1,TRBV18,TGTGCCAGCTCACCACTAGACAGGGGAGACTATGGCTACACCTTC,CASSPLDRGDYGYTF
NA,TRBJ2-1,TRBD2,TRBV27,TGTGCCAGCAGTCCGCAGCTAGCGGACTCCTACAATGAGCAGTTCTTC,CASSPQLADSYNEQFF
NA,TRBJ2-1,TRBD2,TRBV9,TGTGCCAGCAGCGTAGGATCCGGACTAGCGGGGTATGAGCAGTTCTTC,CASSVGSGLAGYEQFF
NA,TRBJ2-3,TRBD1,TRBV9,TGTGCCAGCAGCGTAGGGACAGGGCTCCCTATCACAGATACGCAGTATTTT,CASSVGTGLPITDTQYF
NA,TRBJ2-7,TRBD2,TRBV27,TGTGCCAGCAGGGGGACTAGCGGACTATCCCCCAACAGGGAGCAGTACTTC,CASRGTSGLSPNREQYF
NA,TRBJ2-1,TRBD2,TRBV7-9,TGTGCCAGCAGCTCGCCGGGACTAGCGGGAGTCACGGGTTACAATGAGCAGTTCTTC,CASSSPGLAGVTGYNEQFF
few,TRBJ2-3,TRBD2,TRBV5-4,TGCGCCAGCAGCCAAGGATGGACTAGCGGGAGGGTGGGAGATACGCAGTATTTT,CASSQGWTSGRVGDTQYF
NA,TRBJ2-1,NA,TRBV15,TGTGCCACCAGGCCCATAATCGAGAACTACAATGAGCAGTTCTTC,CATRPIIENYNEQFF
NA,TRBJ1-2,NA,TRBV7-9,TGTGCCAGCAGCGCCGGGGGGGACTATGGCTACACCTTC,CASSAGGDYGYTF
NA,TRBJ2-2,TRBD1,TRBV13,TGTGCCAGCAGCCACCCTTCCGACAGGGACACCGGGGAGCTGTTTTTT,CASSHPSDRDTGELFF
NA,TRBJ2-2,NA,TRBV9,TGTGCCAGCGTACAGGAGAACACCGGGGAGCTGTTTTTT,CASVQENTGELFF
NA,TRBJ1-2,TRBD1,TRBV28,TGTGCCAGCAGTAACAGGGGGGCCTATGGCTACACCTTC,CASSNRGAYGYTF
once,TRBJ1-5,TRBD1,TRBV4-1,TGCGCCAGCAGCCTTTACCGGGACAGAGATCAGCCCCAGCATTTT,CASSLYRDRDQPQHF
NA,TRBJ2-1,TRBD2,TRBV4-1,TGCGCCAGCAGCCAAGAAAGGGGGCTAGCGGGGGGGCGTGAGCAGTTCTTC,CASSQERGLAGGREQFF
NA,TRBJ1-5,TRBD1,TRBV7-9,TGTGCCAGCAGCCACACAGGGGCGGGAAATCAGCCCCAGCATTTT,CASSHTGAGNQPQHF
NA,TRBJ2-1,NA,TRBV15,TGTGCCACCAGCAGAGATTATAAGACAGGACCCTACAATGAGCAGTTCTTC,CATSRDYKTGPYNEQFF
NA,TRBJ1-1,NA,TRBV7-9,TGTGCCAGCAGCTTAGCGGGGACTGGAGCTTTCTTT,CASSLAGTGAFF
NA,TRBJ2-1,NA,TRBV4-1,TGCGCCAGCAGCCAAAGTGAGGGCGGTGAGCAGTTCTTC,CASSQSEGGEQFF
NA,TRBJ2-2,NA,TRBV28,TGTGCCCTACAGGCGACGGGGGTCGGGGAGCTGTTTTTT,CALQATGVGELFF
NA,TRBJ1-5,NA,TRBV11-1,TGTGCCAGCAGCTTTGGCAGGGGAAGCAATCAGCCCCAGCATTTT,CASSFGRGSNQPQHF
NA,TRBJ2-7,TRBD2,TRBV5-1,TGCGCCAGCAGCTTGGGGGCGGGAGGTCCCTACGAGCAGTACTTC,CASSLGAGGPYEQYF
NA,TRBJ1-1,TRBD1,TRBV25-1,TGTGCCAGCAGTGTACAGGGGTTGAACACTGAAGCTTTCTTT,CASSVQGLNTEAFF
NA,TRBJ2-7,NA,TRBV4-3,TGCGCCAGCAGCCACGCTGGGGGCTCCTACGAGCAGTACTTC,CASSHAGGSYEQYF
NA,TRBJ2-3,TRBD1,TRBV2,TGTGCCAGGGGAGGACAGGGGGGCACAGATACGCAGTATTTT,CARGGQGGTDTQYF
NA,TRBJ1-2,NA,TRBV4-3,TGCGCCAGCAGCGTGGGAGGGGGAAGCTATGGCTACACCTTC,CASSVGGGSYGYTF
NA,TRBJ2-5,NA,TRBV7-6,TGTGCCAGCAGCCACCCTCCTAAGCGGGAGACCCAGTACTTC,CASSHPPKRETQYF
NA,TRBJ2-7,NA,TRBV19,TGTGCCACCTCCCCCGGGACAAGCTACGAGCAGTACTTC,CATSPGTSYEQYF
NA,TRBJ1-1,NA,TRBV13,TGTGCCAGCAGCTTAGGGGTGAGAGGCACTGAAGCTTTCTTT,CASSLGVRGTEAFF
once,TRBJ2-2,TRBD2,TRBV30,TGTGCCTGGAGTCCAACTAGCGGGCACACCGGGGAGCTGTTTTTT,CAWSPTSGHTGELFF
NA,TRBJ2-7,TRBD1,TRBV23-1,TGCGCCAGCAGTCATCTGGTTTCCGGGACAGGGGACGCGTACGAGCAGTACTTC,CASSHLVSGTGDAYEQYF
NA,TRBJ2-1,NA,TRBV11-3,TGTGCCAGCAGCTTCCAGCCAGGGGTACTCAATGAGCAGTTCTTC,CASSFQPGVLNEQFF
once,TRBJ1-1,NA,TRBV19,TGTGCCAGTAGTCTCGGGGGGTCCACTGAAGCTTTCTTT,CASSLGGSTEAFF
NA,TRBJ1-5,TRBD1,TRBV28,TGTGCCAGCAGTTTATTAGGGGGCGCCGATCAGCCCCAGCATTTT,CASSLLGGADQPQHF
NA,TRBJ1-1,NA,TRBV9,TGTGCCAGCAGGGCCGGGGGGGTCGGCACTGAAGCTTTCTTT,CASRAGGVGTEAFF
NA,TRBJ1-2,NA,TRBV27,TGTGCCAGCAGTTTATCTGGGAGTAGTGGCTACACCTTC,CASSLSGSSGYTF
NA,TRBJ1-2,NA,TRBV5-4,TGTGCCAGCACCAACTCCCTGACACCCTATTATGGCTACACCTTC,CASTNSLTPYYGYTF
once,TRBJ2-3,NA,TRBV5-6,TGTGCCAGCAACCTCGGGAGCACAGATACGCAGTATTTT,CASNLGSTDTQYF
NA,TRBJ2-2,NA,TRBV27,TGTGCCAGCAGTTGGCGGATAAACACCGGGGAGCTGTTTTTT,CASSWRINTGELFF
NA,TRBJ2-1,TRBD2,TRBV19,TGTGCCAGTAGTACCCTCTTGACTAGCGAGTACAATGAGCAGTTCTTC,CASSTLLTSEYNEQFF
NA,TRBJ2-1,NA,TRBV4-1,TGCGCCAGCAGCCTCACCCGACTAGACTCCTACAATGAGCAGTTCTTC,CASSLTRLDSYNEQFF
NA,TRBJ2-3,TRBD2,TRBV15,TGTGCCACATGGACTAGCGGAACATACACAGATACGCAGTATTTT,CATWTSGTYTDTQYF
NA,TRBJ1-1,TRBD1,TRBV10-2,TGCGCCAGTATCGGACAGGGAATCACTGAAGCTTTCTTT,CASIGQGITEAFF
NA,TRBJ1-1,NA,TRBV5-4,TGTGCCAGCAGCTACTCGACAAACACTGAAGCTTTCTTT,CASSYSTNTEAFF
NA,TRBJ2-7,TRBD1,TRBV9,TGTGCCAGCAGCGTAGCACCGGGACAGGGATTCTACGAGCAGTACTTC,CASSVAPGQGFYEQYF
NA,TRBJ2-4,TRBD1,TRBV7-2,TGTGCCAGCAGCTCCACGGGGACAGAGCGGTACTTC,CASSSTGTERYF
NA,TRBJ1-6,NA,TRBV4-1,TGCGCCAGCAGCCAAGATGGATCGCGGCAGGGCGATAATTCACCCCTCCACTTT,CASSQDGSRQGDNSPLHF
NA,TRBJ2-1,TRBD1,TRBV25-1,TGTGCCAGCAGTGAAATCCGGACAGGGAAGATCGGGAATGAGCAGTTCTTC,CASSEIRTGKIGNEQFF
NA,TRBJ2-3,NA,TRBV28,TGTGCCAGCAGTTTACAGGGCACAGATACGCAGTATTTT,CASSLQGTDTQYF
NA,TRBJ1-6,NA,TRBV10-3,TGTGCCATCAGTGATATCCCGGGGAACCTTAATTCACCCCTCCACTTT,CAISDIPGNLNSPLHF
NA,TRBJ2-7,TRBD1,TRBV4-3,TGCGCCAGCAGCCAAGCAGGGGGTGGGTACGAGCAGTACTTC,CASSQAGGGYEQYF
NA,TRBJ1-1,NA,TRBV27,TGTGCCAGCAGTTTATACGGGGGACTAAACACTGAAGCTTTCTTT,CASSLYGGLNTEAFF